The rows below give T cell receptor beta chains drawn from one sample of a study of shared T cell receptors in the human thymus. Repertoires were generated with immunoSEQ multiplex PCR, while TCRdb's copy carries only in-frame clones and drops some. The sample contains approximately 730,000 clones, 70% to 90% of which appear only once. These sequences were also reported in another study, on human thymus T cells.

Specimen: thymocytes. These receptors all stem from a girl under three years old with a congenital heart defect. Both conserved end residues are part of each CDR3. A D gene is named only where the DNA matches it firmly. The size entry is marked missing in some rows and otherwise reads once, few, many or a size class.

>TRBD2|TRBV9|TRBJ2-2|-
TGTGCCAGCAGCGTAGGGTCACTAGCGGGGTTCACCGGGGAGCTGTTTTTT
CASSVGSLAGFTGELFF
>TRBD1|TRBV27|TRBJ1-2|-
TGTGCCACCCGGACAGGGGCGAGAGCTAACTATGGCTACACCTTC
CATRTGARANYGYTF
>TRBD1|TRBV4-1|TRBJ2-7|-
TGCGCCAGCAGCCAAGATCTCTGGGACAGAGCCTACGAGCAGTACTTC
CASSQDLWDRAYEQYF
>TRBD1|TRBV28|TRBJ1-3|once
TGTGCCAGCAGTCAGGGGGATGGAAACACCATATATTTT
CASSQGDGNTIYF
>-|TRBV5-1|TRBJ2-1|-
TGCGCCAGCAGCTTGGCCGTGAGCGAGGGCCCTTCCTACAATGAGCAGTTCTTC
CASSLAVSEGPSYNEQFF
>-|TRBV4-2|TRBJ1-6|-
TGTGCCAGCAGCCAAGCCCAGGGGAGAGATCTATACACCTATAATTCACCCCTCCACTTT
CASSQAQGRDLYTYNSPLHF
>TRBD1|TRBV29-1|TRBJ1-2|-
TGCAGCGTTGGGGACAGTATTCACTATGGCTACACCTTC
CSVGDSIHYGYTF
>TRBD1|TRBV19|TRBJ2-7|few
TGTGCCAGTACGAACCGGACAGGGATCGGCGAGCAGTACTTC
CASTNRTGIGEQYF
>TRBD1|TRBV7-2|TRBJ1-2|-
TGTGCCAGCAGCTTACAGGGGGCTAACTATGGCTACACCTTC
CASSLQGANYGYTF
>-|TRBV6-6|TRBJ1-5|-
TGTGCCAGCAGTTCAACAGGGACCCCCAATCAGCCCCAGCATTTT
CASSSTGTPNQPQHF
>-|TRBV10-3|TRBJ1-1|-
TGTGCCACCCAAGATCACACGGAGGCTGAAGCTTTCTTT
CATQDHTEAEAFF
>-|TRBV7-2|TRBJ2-7|-
TGTGCCAGCAGCCCGCCTTATTGGACATCCTTCTCCTACGAGCAGTACTTC
CASSPPYWTSFSYEQYF
>TRBD1|TRBV2|TRBJ1-2|-
TGTGCCAGCAGATTGCAGGGGGCGGAGGGCTACACCTTC
CASRLQGAEGYTF
>TRBD2|TRBV5-1|TRBJ2-2|-
TGCGCCAGCAAGGGAACTGGAGCGCTAGCGGGGCACACCGGGGAGCTGTTTTTT
CASKGTGALAGHTGELFF
>-|TRBV11-2|TRBJ2-4|-
TGTGCCAGCGAGGGAAACGGGTGGTTAGCCAAAAACATTCAGTACTTC
CASEGNGWLAKNIQYF
>TRBD1|TRBV19|TRBJ1-1|-
TGTGCCAGCCTGCCACAGGGGGCCGGAGGTACTGAAGCTTTCTTT
CASLPQGAGGTEAFF
>TRBD1|TRBV13|TRBJ2-7|-
TGTGCCAGCAGCTCGGGACAGAAAAACTCCTACGAGCAGTACTTC
CASSSGQKNSYEQYF
>-|TRBV5-6|TRBJ2-5|-
TGTGCCAGCACCCTACAAGGGGTAGAAATCGATGTGAGAGAGACCCAGTACTTC
CASTLQGVEIDVRETQYF
>TRBD2|TRBV6-4|TRBJ2-1|-
TGTGCCAGCAGTGACTCGACCGGGGGGGCCGGGGAGCAGTTCTTC
CASSDSTGGAGEQFF
>-|TRBV19|TRBJ1-3|-
TGTGCCAGTAGTTCACAGGTTCTCGCTGGAAACACCATATATTTT
CASSSQVLAGNTIYF
>-|TRBV14|TRBJ2-1|once
TGTGCCAGCAGCCAAGACTCACACCACAATGAGCAGTTCTTC
CASSQDSHHNEQFF
>-|TRBV27|TRBJ2-7|-
TGTGCCAGCAGTTTACGGCAACAGCCGGCCTACGAGCAGTACTTC
CASSLRQQPAYEQYF
>-|TRBV18|TRBJ1-1|-
TGTGCCAGCTCACCCTCGGGGGTTTTGAACACTGAAGCTTTCTTT
CASSPSGVLNTEAFF
>-|TRBV25-1|TRBJ1-2|-
TGTGCCAGCAGTGAATTTATTCAGGCGACCGATAACTATGGCTACACCTTC
CASSEFIQATDNYGYTF
>-|TRBV28|TRBJ2-7|-
TGTGCCAGCAGTTTGGCTTCCGAGCAGTACTTC
CASSLASEQYF
>-|TRBV28|TRBJ1-2|-
TGTGCCAGCAGCTACCGCGAGGGCGGGGATTACTATGGCTACACCTTC
CASSYREGGDYYGYTF
>-|TRBV5-6|TRBJ2-5|-
TGTGCCAGCAGCTTGGCGACAGAAGATCAAGAGACCCAGTACTTC
CASSLATEDQETQYF
>-|TRBV19|TRBJ2-1|-
TGTGCCAGTGGAGCCAGGGGTTACAATGAGCAGTTCTTC
CASGARGYNEQFF
>-|TRBV5-4|TRBJ1-2|-
TGTGCCAGCAGCTTGCCAGGGATGGACTATGGCTACACCTTC
CASSLPGMDYGYTF
>-|TRBV28|TRBJ2-7|-
TGTGCCAGCAGTTTATCCCTAGGAACCAACTACGAGCAGTACTTC
CASSLSLGTNYEQYF
>-|TRBV28|TRBJ1-5|once
TGTGCGGTGGGGCAGGGCACTCAGCCCCAGCATTTT
CAVGQGTQPQHF
>TRBD2|TRBV5-1|TRBJ2-3|-
TGCGCCAGCAGCTTGGGTGGTCGCTGGACTAGCGGGGGGCAGGGAGATACGCAGTATTTT
CASSLGGRWTSGGQGDTQYF
>TRBD1|TRBV2|TRBJ1-6|once
TGTGCCACACAGGGGTATAATTCACCCCTCCACTTT
CATQGYNSPLHF
>TRBD1|TRBV6-1|TRBJ1-5|-
TGTGCCAGCAGTGGACAGGGGCAGCCCCAGCATTTT
CASSGQGQPQHF
>-|TRBV6-1|TRBJ1-2|-
TGTGCCAGCAGTCGCGGTGGGGGGGCTAACTATGGCTACACCTTC
CASSRGGGANYGYTF
>-|TRBV15|TRBJ1-4|-
TGTGCCACCAGCTGTAGCCAGGGGAAACTGTTTTTT
CATSCSQGKLFF
>-|TRBV6-5|TRBJ2-3|-
TGTGCCAGCAGTTACTCGCCTAGCACGGGAACAGATACGCAGTATTTT
CASSYSPSTGTDTQYF
>-|TRBV25-1|TRBJ2-3|-
TGTGCCAGCAGTGACAGGGGGGAGCTTACCACAGATACGCAGTATTTT
CASSDRGELTTDTQYF
>-|TRBV14|TRBJ1-2|-
TGTGCCAGCAGCCAAGAGTCGTCCAGTAACTATGGCTACACCTTC
CASSQESSSNYGYTF
>-|TRBV7-8|TRBJ2-1|-
TGTGCCAGCAGCTTCTGGAGGGCGGATCATGACTACAATGAGCAGTTCTTC
CASSFWRADHDYNEQFF
>-|TRBV6-4|TRBJ1-5|-
TGTGCCAGCAGTGACGTGGCAGGGGAACAGCCCCAGCATTTT
CASSDVAGEQPQHF
>-|TRBV5-1|TRBJ1-1|few
TGCGCCAGCAGCGGAGGAACCAACCGACAGGAGAAGAACACTGAAGCTTTCTTT
CASSGGTNRQEKNTEAFF
>TRBD1|TRBV18|TRBJ2-7|-
TGTGCCAGCTCACAAGGGACAGAATCTTACTACGAGCAGTACTTC
CASSQGTESYYEQYF
>TRBD2|TRBV9|TRBJ2-3|-
TGTGCCAGCAGCGCCAACCGAACCGGGACTAGCGGCACAGATACGCAGTATTTT
CASSANRTGTSGTDTQYF
>-|TRBV25-1|TRBJ2-7|-
TGTGCCAGCAGTGAATATTGGGGGACATCCTACGAGCAGTACTTC
CASSEYWGTSYEQYF
>-|TRBV6-5|TRBJ2-5|-
TGTGCCAGCAGTTATTGCCGGAGGGAGACCCAGTACTTC
CASSYCRRETQYF
>-|TRBV4-1|TRBJ2-5|-
TGCGCCAGCAGCCGAACAGGGCTGATCTTTGAGACCCAGTACTTC
CASSRTGLIFETQYF
>TRBD2|TRBV2|TRBJ2-1|-
TGTGCCAGCAGTGAAGCGGGGCTAGCGGGGGGGCGGAACCATAAGCAGTTCTTC
CASSEAGLAGGRNHKQFF
>-|TRBV4-2|TRBJ1-6|-
TGTGCCAGCAGCTACCCGTTCGGCTCCTATAATTCACCCCTCCACTTT
CASSYPFGSYNSPLHF
>-|TRBV18|TRBJ2-2|-
TGTGCCAGCTCACCATACCCTTCGAACACAGGGAAAGACGCCGGGGAGCTGTTTTTT
CASSPYPSNTGKDAGELFF
>TRBD1|TRBV28|TRBJ1-1|-
TGTGCCAGCAGCTCGAATCCCGGGACAGGGGTTCGAGCTTTCTTT
CASSSNPGTGVRAFF
>TRBD2|TRBV30|TRBJ2-3|-
TGTGCCTGGAGTGTACCGGGAGTTAGCGGGGGGGAAGATACGCAGTATTTT
CAWSVPGVSGGEDTQYF
>TRBD1|TRBV4-3|TRBJ1-1|-
TGCGCCAGCAGCCAAGGGGACAGGGCGGGCACTGAAGCTTTCTTT
CASSQGDRAGTEAFF
>-|TRBV28|TRBJ2-1|once
TGTGCCAGCAGTTATCATCGTCCTTTAGCGCCGCGAGGGTGGTGGGGCAATGAGCAGTTCTTC
CASSYHRPLAPRGWWGNEQFF
>-|TRBV10-3|TRBJ1-2|once
TGTGCCATCAGTGAGCCCGGGTACCACTATGGCTACACCTTC
CAISEPGYHYGYTF
>TRBD2|TRBV5-4|TRBJ2-2|-
TGTGCCAGCAGACGCCGGGGGGATACGTATAGGAACACCGGGGAGCTGTTTTTT
CASRRRGDTYRNTGELFF
>-|TRBV15|TRBJ1-5|-
TGTGCCACCAGCAGAGATTGTTCCGGCAATCAGCCCCAGCATTTT
CATSRDCSGNQPQHF